The 9 T cell receptor beta chains in this list originate from one sample, sequenced in a study of blood T cells in healthy people across ages (dated by TCRdb to about 2015). The library was obtained by 5' RACE. The listed sequencing device is Illumina HiSeq 2500. A second PCR of about 6 to 12 cycles was performed with a sample-barcoded 5' primer and a J-beta primer mix. In-frame beta chains were kept once TCRdb had trimmed the public reads at Q25 with fastp and called clones with MiXCR. Each entry merges the rows of one CDR3 protein and shows their most common DNA and genes. The sample table contains under 850,000 distinct CDR3 sequences; only one count was recorded for around 34% of them. The ten largest clones represent approximately 13% of the sample. Source material: blood. These receptor sequences come from a man between 18 and 35 years old in good health.

This clonotype was detected only a few times. V and J are TRBV7-3 and TRBJ2-7; 11 bases map to TRBD1. Germline CDR1 is SGHTA and CDR2 is FQGTGA. Unmatched junction bases numbered 3, after V lost 2 bases and J lost 6 bases. The CDR3 loop spans 14 amino acids. This CDR3 is CASSLDGTGGEQYF. CDR3 coding DNA: TGTGCCAGCAGCTTAGACGGGACAGGGGGCGAGCAGTACTTC.

The chain combines TRBV20-1 with TRBJ2-7; D gene uncertain. This CDR3 is built from 13 residues. The germline gives CDR1 DFQATT, CDR2 SNEGSKA (reference sequence). Between the trimmed V and J ends, which lost 6 bases and 0 bases, there was a span of 12 bases. CDR3 residues: CSAIDTYSYEQYF. The CDR3 DNA reads as TGCAGTGCCATCGACACCTACTCCTACGAGCAGTACTTC.

This chain connects TRBV12-5 to TRBJ2-2; D gene uncertain. The CDR3 extends over 13 amino acids. Germline values: CDR1 LGHNT, CDR2 FRNRAP. V was trimmed by 2 bases and J by 6 bases, leaving 7 bases between them. The CDR3 protein is CASGLFPPGELFF. The CDR3 region has the DNA TGTGCTAGTGGTTTGTTCCCCCCCGGGGAGCTGTTTTTT.

V and J are TRBV6-5 and TRBJ2-3; no reliable D call. V was pared by 1 base and J by 1 base, with 3 bases between. This CDR3 is built from 13 residues. Germline V gene data show CDR1 as MNHEY and CDR2 as SVGAGI. DNA of the CDR3: TGTGCCAGCAGTTACTTCGGCACAGATACGCAGTATTTT. It yields the protein CASSYFGTDTQYF.

This clonotype has only a few counts. The DNA of the CDR3 is TGCGCCAGCAGCCAAGAAAGCGATACAGCTTCCCGGGAGACCCAGTACTTC. As protein: CASSQESDTASRETQYF. The genes are TRBV4-1 and TRBJ2-5, with D hard to call. V was pared by 0 bases and J by 5 bases, with 19 bases between. The germline gives CDR1 MGHRA, CDR2 YSYEKL. This CDR3 region has 17 residues.

This clonotype turned up a few times. V and J are TRBV7-9 and TRBJ2-1; the match to TRBD2 covers 10 bases. The CDR3 has 13 residues. The germline V gene encodes CDR1 SEHNR and CDR2 FQNEAQ (reference sequence). V was clipped by 5 bases and J by 10 bases; unmatched bases: 5. CDR3 amino acids: CASSRDSGREQFF. The CDR3 bases are TGTGCCAGCAGCCGAGATAGCGGGAGGGAGCAGTTCTTC.

At least ten counts were recorded for this clonotype. The genes are TRBV12-3 or TRBV12-4 and TRBJ1-2; TRBD1 is a possible D gene (6 bases). V dropped 7 bases and J dropped 6 bases, with 9 bases sitting between them. The CDR3 runs to 11 residues. This CDR3 is CASKGVDGYTF. CDR3 DNA sequence: TGTGCCAGCAAGGGGGTAGATGGCTACACCTTC.

Note on this clonotype: A single base separates this from a much larger clone, so it may be a read error. The chain recombines TRBV7-9 with TRBJ1-2; D gene unclear. The germline CDR1 and CDR2 sequences are SEHNR and FQNEAQ (reference sequence). This CDR3 region has 16 residues. In nucleotides, the CDR3 is TGTGCCAGCAGCTTACCGAACACCCACGCGGGCTATGGCTACATCTTC. Protein: CASSLPNTHAGYGYIF.

This clonotype has ten or more counts. This chain connects TRBV30 to TRBJ2-7; D ambiguous. The CDR3 consists of 11 residues. V shed 3 bases and J shed 5 bases, with 8 bases lying between them. Per germline, CDR1 GTSNPN and CDR2 SVGIG (reference sequence). The CDR3 reads CAWSLGNEQYF. CDR3 in DNA: TGTGCCTGGAGCCTCGGCAACGAGCAGTACTTC.